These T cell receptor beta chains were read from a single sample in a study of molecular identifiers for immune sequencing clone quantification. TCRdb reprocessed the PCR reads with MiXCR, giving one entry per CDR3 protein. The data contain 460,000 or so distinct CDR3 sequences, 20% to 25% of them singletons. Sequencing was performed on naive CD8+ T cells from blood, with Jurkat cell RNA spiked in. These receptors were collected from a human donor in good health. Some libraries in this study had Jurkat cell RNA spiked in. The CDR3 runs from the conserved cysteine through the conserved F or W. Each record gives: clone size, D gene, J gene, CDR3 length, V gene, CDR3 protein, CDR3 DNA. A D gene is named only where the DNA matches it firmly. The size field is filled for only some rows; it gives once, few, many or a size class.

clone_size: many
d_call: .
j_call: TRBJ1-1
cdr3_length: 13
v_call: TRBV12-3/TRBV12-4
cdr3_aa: CASSYNRIAEAFF
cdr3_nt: TGTGCCAGCAGTTATAACCGAATAGCTGAAGCTTTCTTT

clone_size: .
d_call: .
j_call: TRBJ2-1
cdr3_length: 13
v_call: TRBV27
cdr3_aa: CAGSLASYNEQFF
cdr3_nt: TGTGCCGGCAGTTTAGCTAGTTACAATGAGCAGTTCTTC

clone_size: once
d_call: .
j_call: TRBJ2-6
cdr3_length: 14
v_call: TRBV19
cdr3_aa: CASNPGPGANVLTF
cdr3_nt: TGTGCCAGTAACCCCGGGCCTGGGGCCAACGTCCTGACTTTC

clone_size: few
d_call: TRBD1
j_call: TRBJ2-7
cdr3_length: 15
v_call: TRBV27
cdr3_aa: CASSHPRQGDYEQYF
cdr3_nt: TGTGCCAGCAGTCATCCTCGACAGGGTGACTACGAGCAGTACTTC

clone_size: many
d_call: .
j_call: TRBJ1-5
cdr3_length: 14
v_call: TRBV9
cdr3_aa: CASSEGGVNQPQHF
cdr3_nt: TGTGCCAGCAGCGAGGGGGGTGTGAATCAGCCCCAGCATTTT

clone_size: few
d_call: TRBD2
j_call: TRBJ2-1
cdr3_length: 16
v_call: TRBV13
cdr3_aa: CASSHTSGGPSVEQFF
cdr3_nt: TGTGCCAGCAGCCATACGAGCGGGGGGCCGTCCGTTGAGCAGTTCTTC

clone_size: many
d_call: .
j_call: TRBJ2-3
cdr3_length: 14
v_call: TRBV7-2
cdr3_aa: CASSLVISTDTQYF
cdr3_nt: TGTGCCAGCAGCTTAGTAATTAGCACAGATACGCAGTATTTT

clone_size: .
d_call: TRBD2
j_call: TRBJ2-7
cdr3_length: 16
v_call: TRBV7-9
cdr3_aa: CASSLVSGRNSYEQYF
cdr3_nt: TGTGCCAGCAGCCTTGTTAGCGGGAGAAACTCCTACGAGCAGTACTTC

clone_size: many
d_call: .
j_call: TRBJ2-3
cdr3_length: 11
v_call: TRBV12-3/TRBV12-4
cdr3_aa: CASLYSDTQYF
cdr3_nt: TGTGCCAGCTTATACTCAGATACGCAGTATTTT

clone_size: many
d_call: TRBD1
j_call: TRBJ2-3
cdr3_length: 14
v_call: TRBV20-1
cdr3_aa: CSASETGAHGTQYF
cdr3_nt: TGCAGTGCCTCAGAGACAGGGGCTCACGGTACGCAGTATTTT

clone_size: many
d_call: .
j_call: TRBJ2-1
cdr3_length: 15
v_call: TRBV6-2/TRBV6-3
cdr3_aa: CASSYYLSGYNEQFF
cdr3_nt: TGTGCCAGCAGTTACTATTTGTCGGGATACAATGAGCAGTTCTTC

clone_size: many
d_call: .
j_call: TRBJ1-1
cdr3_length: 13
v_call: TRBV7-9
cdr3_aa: CASSLLPWTEAFF
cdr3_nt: TGTGCCAGCAGCTTATTACCGTGGACTGAAGCTTTCTTT